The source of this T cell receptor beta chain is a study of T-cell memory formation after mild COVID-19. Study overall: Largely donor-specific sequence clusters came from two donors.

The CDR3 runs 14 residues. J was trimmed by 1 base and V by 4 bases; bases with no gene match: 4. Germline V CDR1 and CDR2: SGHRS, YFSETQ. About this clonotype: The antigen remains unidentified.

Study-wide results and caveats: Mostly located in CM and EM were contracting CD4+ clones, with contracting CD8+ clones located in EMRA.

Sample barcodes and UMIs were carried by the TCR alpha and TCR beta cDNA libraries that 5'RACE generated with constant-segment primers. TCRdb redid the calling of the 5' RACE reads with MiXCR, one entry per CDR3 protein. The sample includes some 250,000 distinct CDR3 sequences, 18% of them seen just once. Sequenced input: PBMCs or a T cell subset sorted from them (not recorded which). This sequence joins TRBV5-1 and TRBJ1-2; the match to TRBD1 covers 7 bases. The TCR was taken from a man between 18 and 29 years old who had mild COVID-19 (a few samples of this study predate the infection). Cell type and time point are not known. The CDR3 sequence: CASSKGQDNYGYTF. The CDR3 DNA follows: TGCGCCAGCAGCAAAGGACAGGATAACTATGGCTACACCTTC.